The entry below describes one T cell receptor beta chain. Primers: 60 Vbeta forward and 13 Jbeta reverse. Assay: immunoSEQ multiplex PCR; the TCRdb copy retains only in-frame clones and omits some. Of fewer than 200,000 clones listed, 73% are singletons. The data are from a study of cytomegalovirus exposure and HLA in healthy donors. It was healthy bone marrow donors who served as donors. Germline CDR1 reads MNHEY; CDR2 reads SMNVEV (reference sequence). J lost 7 bases, V lost 0 bases, and 6 bases had no gene match. The CDR3 spans 15 residues. Input material: PBMCs. The chain carries TRBV27 and TRBJ2-1; 7 bases agree with TRBD1. The sequence derives from a woman in her late teens or twenties in good health and CMV-seropositive. The CDR3 DNA follows: TGTGCCAGCAGTTTATCCGAGACAGGGTTAAATGAGCAGTTCTTC. Translation: CASSLSETGLNEQFF.